The text below deals with one T cell receptor beta chain. Everyone who took part was roughly 18 to 89 years old, and they came from 20 to 25 US areas. Assignments of participants to cohorts depended upon their own reported clinical history. The data originate from a study of blood T cell repertoires in COVID-19. As for the study in general: Sites across the United States, Italy and Spain contributed samples from acute and convalescent COVID-19.

The length of the CDR3 is 13 residues. Germline V CDR1 and CDR2: KGHSH, LQKENI. The V end was cut by 2 bases, the J end by 3 bases, with 7 bases between. Assay used: immunoSEQ multiplex PCR; TCRdb lists only in-frame clones, some missing. The table shows about 180,000 clones, with 81% occurring only once. Input material: PBMCs or T cells enriched from blood (not recorded which). This clonotype was sampled from a middle-aged woman with acute COVID-19. The chain joins TRBV18 to TRBJ2-5; no definite D call. The CDR3 region is CASSPKPEETQYF. DNA of the CDR3: TGTGCCAGCTCACCAAAGCCGGAAGAGACCCAGTACTTC.